This T cell receptor (beta chain) was sequenced during a study of shared clonotypes between healthy human individuals. Several immunoSEQ plates held equal portions of the genomic DNA taken from each subset. Assay: immunoSEQ multiplex PCR; the TCRdb copy retains only in-frame clones and omits some. This table has approximately 2.5 million clones, over 85% appearing once. The length of the CDR3 is 14 residues. The junction had 5 bases not matched to a gene; V was cut back by 1 base and J by 5 bases. Germline loops: CDR1 SGHKS, CDR2 YYEKEE (reference sequence). The rearrangement links TRBV5-5 to TRBJ2-5; 7 positions match TRBD1. The receptor was derived from a man between 18 and 29 years old in good health. Some clones in this sample may be carry-over from other donors' samples. Specimen: naive CD4+ T cells from PBMCs. Subset specified: CD45RA+ positively selected. CDR3 DNA sequence: TGTGCCAGCAGCTTGAGGGGGCGCAGGGAGACCCAGTACTTC. It yields the protein CASSLRGRRETQYF.